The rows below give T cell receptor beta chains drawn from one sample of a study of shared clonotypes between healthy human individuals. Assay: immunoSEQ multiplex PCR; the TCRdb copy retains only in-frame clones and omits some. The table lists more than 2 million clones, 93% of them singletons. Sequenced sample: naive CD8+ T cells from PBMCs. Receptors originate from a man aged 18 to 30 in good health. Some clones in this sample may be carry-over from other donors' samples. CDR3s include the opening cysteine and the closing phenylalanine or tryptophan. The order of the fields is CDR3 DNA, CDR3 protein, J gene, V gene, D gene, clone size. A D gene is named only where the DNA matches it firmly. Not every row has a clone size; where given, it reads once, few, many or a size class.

TGTGCCAGCAGCACGAGAGGACAGTCTGAAGCTTTCTTT | CASSTRGQSEAFF | TRBJ1-1 | TRBV5-6 | . | .
TGTGCCAGCAGCGTAGTGTTAGGGCCGGTACTCGACTATGGCTACACCTTC | CASSVVLGPVLDYGYTF | TRBJ1-2 | TRBV9 | . | .
TGTGCCAGCAGCTTAATAGCGGGAGGGGCTTACGAGCAGTACTTC | CASSLIAGGAYEQYF | TRBJ2-7 | TRBV7-3 | TRBD2 | once
TGCAGCGTTGAAGATCGGGCCCGGAGGCGTCCCGATACGCAGTATTTT | CSVEDRARRRPDTQYF | TRBJ2-3 | TRBV29-1 | . | .
TGCGCCAGCAGCCAAATTGCTCGGCGGGTCGCCTACGAGCAGTACTTC | CASSQIARRVAYEQYF | TRBJ2-7 | TRBV4-3 | . | .
TGTGCCAGCAGCCTCGAGCATTGGGAGCAGTACTTC | CASSLEHWEQYF | TRBJ2-7 | TRBV5-8 | . | .
TGTGCCAGCAGTTTCGTGTTTTATCAGGAGTCGAGCTCCTACGAGCAGTACTTC | CASSFVFYQESSSYEQYF | TRBJ2-7 | TRBV28 | . | .
TGTGCCAGCAGCTCCGGGGGTTACAATCAGCCCCAGCATTTT | CASSSGGYNQPQHF | TRBJ1-5 | TRBV11-2 | . | once
TGTGCCAGCAGCTTGCGGTTGGAGGGGGCTGTCGACGAGCAGTACTTC | CASSLRLEGAVDEQYF | TRBJ2-7 | TRBV5-6 | . | .
TGTGCCAGCAGTTTGGGAGTTAGGGGTGCCTACGAGCAGTACTTC | CASSLGVRGAYEQYF | TRBJ2-7 | TRBV6-5 | . | .
TGTGCCAGCAGCTATACTCCACAAAGCACAGATACGCAGTATTTT | CASSYTPQSTDTQYF | TRBJ2-3 | TRBV6-4 | . | .
TGTGCCAGCAGAACAGGTGGTGAAAAACTGTTTTTT | CASRTGGEKLFF | TRBJ1-4 | TRBV6-5 | . | .
TGTGCCTGGAGTATGTCTCCGGGGACTGGAAACACCATATATTTT | CAWSMSPGTGNTIYF | TRBJ1-3 | TRBV30 | . | .
TGTGCCATCAGCGTAGACAGGGGAGGGGAAAAACTGTTTTTT | CAISVDRGGEKLFF | TRBJ1-4 | TRBV10-3 | TRBD1 | .
TGTGCCAGCAGTTTGTACCGGCCCGAGCAGTACTTC | CASSLYRPEQYF | TRBJ2-7 | TRBV28 | . | .
TGTGCCAGCAGCCAGACTGGGGCCAACGTCCTGACTTTC | CASSQTGANVLTF | TRBJ2-6 | TRBV4-2 | . | .
TGCGCCAGCAGCCAATCCCTGGGGACAGTTTATTTGGCGCAGTATTTT | CASSQSLGTVYLAQYF | TRBJ2-3 | TRBV4-1 | TRBD1 | .
TGTGCCAGCAGTACCGCTATGAACACTGAAGCTTTCTTT | CASSTAMNTEAFF | TRBJ1-1 | TRBV6-5 | . | once
TGCGCCAGCAGCCAGGGACAGGGAGCCGGCTACACCTTC | CASSQGQGAGYTF | TRBJ1-2 | TRBV4-1 | TRBD1 | few
TGTGCCAGCCAGATGGGACCCTTAAAGTATTTT | CASQMGPLKYF | TRBJ2-3 | TRBV4-2 | . | .
TGTGCCAGCAGTTTAATTCCTTACGAGCAGTACTTC | CASSLIPYEQYF | TRBJ2-7 | TRBV28 | . | .
TGTGCCTGGAGTGTAAAGCCTGGTCGAGGGAATGAGCAGTTCTTC | CAWSVKPGRGNEQFF | TRBJ2-1 | TRBV30 | . | .
TGCGCCAGCAGCCCAGGGGGACTAGCCGGAGAGCAGTTCTTC | CASSPGGLAGEQFF | TRBJ2-1 | TRBV5-1 | TRBD2 | .
TGTGCCAGCTCCCCGGGTGACACTGAAGCTTTCTTT | CASSPGDTEAFF | TRBJ1-1 | TRBV28 | . | few
TGCGCCAGCAGCCAAGATCCGATCTACAATGAGCAGTTCTTC | CASSQDPIYNEQFF | TRBJ2-1 | TRBV4-1 | . | .
TGTGCCAGCAGTTTGTATGGGGTTAGCTCCTACGAGCAGTACTTC | CASSLYGVSSYEQYF | TRBJ2-7 | TRBV27 | . | .
TGTGCCAGCACCCTTTTCCGTACGGGCACCGGGGAGCTGTTTTTT | CASTLFRTGTGELFF | TRBJ2-2 | TRBV11-2 | . | once